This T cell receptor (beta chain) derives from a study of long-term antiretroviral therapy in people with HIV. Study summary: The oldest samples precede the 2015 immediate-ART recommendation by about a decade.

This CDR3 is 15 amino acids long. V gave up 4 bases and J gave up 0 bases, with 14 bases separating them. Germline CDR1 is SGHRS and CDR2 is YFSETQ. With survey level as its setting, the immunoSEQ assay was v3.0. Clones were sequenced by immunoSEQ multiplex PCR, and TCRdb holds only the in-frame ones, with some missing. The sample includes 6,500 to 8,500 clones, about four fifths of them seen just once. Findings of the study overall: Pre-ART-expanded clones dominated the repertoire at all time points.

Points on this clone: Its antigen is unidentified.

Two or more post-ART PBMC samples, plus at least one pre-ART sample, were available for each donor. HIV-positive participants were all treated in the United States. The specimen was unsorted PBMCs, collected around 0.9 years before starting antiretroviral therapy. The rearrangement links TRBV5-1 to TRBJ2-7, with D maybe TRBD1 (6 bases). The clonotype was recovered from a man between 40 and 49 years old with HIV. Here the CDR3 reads CASSQEWTVSYEQYF. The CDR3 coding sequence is TGCGCCAGCAGCCAGGAATGGACAGTCTCCTACGAGCAGTACTTC.